This TCR beta chain was captured in a study of blood T cell repertoires in COVID-19 (dated by TCRdb to about 2020). Study-wide context: Samples from collaborators originated in the United States, Italy and Spain and spanned both the acute and convalescent phases of COVID-19. The prospective study material was composed of cDNA or gDNA derived from T cells, B-cell-depleted T cells, or PBMCs. The dataset comprised deeply sampled blood TCRbeta repertoires from subjects exposed to, actively infected with, or recovered from COVID-19. The repertoires were released in a freely available public database meant as a resource for research on the immune response to SARS-CoV-2. Samples were obtained from the ongoing ImmuneRACE study (first 160 participants) and from 1,200 or so subjects provided by 6 global collaborators. A de-identified subject ID, COVID-19 status, age in years and sex were almost always included in the sample metadata. Where available, HLA class I and class II types were obtained from metadata supplied by the sample provider rather than from assay-based typing.

Collaborating institutions collected whole blood in K2EDTA tubes following their own protocols. For TCRbeta analysis, collaborator samples were shipped as frozen whole blood, as isolated PBMCs, or as DNA extracted from either sample type. The table lists this clone with a count of one. The target of this receptor is not known. Within one base of it there is no much larger clone, and no base qualities were kept. The paper's findings and limits, for the study overall: Clinical and demographic metadata were provided uncurated, with the amount varying by source and participant.

TCRbeta CDR3 regions were amplified from genomic DNA by means of the immunoSEQ Assay, a bias-controlled multiplex PCR. The original methods were these. Within the assay, amplification of reference gene primers was used to estimate how many nucleated cells each sample contained. To quantify the absolute abundance of each unique TCRbeta CDR3 rearrangement, sequence reads were collapsed and filtered. For each sample, productive Simpson clonality was calculated by taking the square root of Simpson's diversity index across productive rearrangements. The table comes from immuneACCESS by way of TCRdb, which keeps in-frame sequences with V and J called. Part of the clones is missing from these tables; in studies checked, under half for an unresolved V gene and the rest for unknown reasons. The V and J calls and clone size were taken over from that table, and D and trimming were inferred from the DNA. Across this sample there are hundreds of thousands of clones, with about 90% seen only once. The biggest ten clones account for roughly 1.2% of the sample.

V is trimmed back by 4 bases and J by 3 bases, and the junction contains 13 bases that no gene match accounts for. The germline V gene yields SGHAT for CDR1 and FQNNGV for CDR2. The CDR3 has 18 amino acids, counting the end cysteine and phenylalanine. Of all the DNA, just the CDR3 is kept, 54 bases in frame from base 1. The sequence came from a man in his forties with acute or convalescent COVID-19. The chain employs TRBV11-2 and TRBJ2-2; a stretch of 8 junction bases matches TRBD2. Specimen: peripheral blood. The CDR3 protein: CASSYSRGGGFYTGELFF. The sequenced DNA: TGTGCCAGCAGCTACTCCCGGGGCGGGGGGTTTTACACCGGGGAGCTGTTTTTT.